This T cell receptor (beta chain) emerged from a study of control samples from healthy donors and cancer patients. TCRdb keeps only in-frame clones here, not all; method: immunoSEQ multiplex PCR. The table has over 100,000 clones, roughly 92% seen once. The V gene's germline CDR1 is SGHDT and CDR2 YYEEEE. The CDR3 contains 15 residues. Trimming cost V 1 base and J 1 base, with 12 bases left between them. The sequence was obtained from a man younger than 30 in good health. Sequencing input: blood. V and J are TRBV5-6 and TRBJ2-7; TRBD2 might be the D (5 bases). CDR3 coding DNA: TGTGCCAGCAGCTTGTTGGTGAGGGTATCCTACGAGCAGTACTTC. Protein product: CASSLLVRVSYEQYF.